This is a list of T cell receptor beta chains from one sample in a study of spatial heterogeneity in lung cancer. TCRdb passed the 5' RACE reads through MiXCR, listing each CDR3 protein once. The profile shows 17,000 or so distinct CDR3 sequences, roughly 6% of them singletons. Sequencing was performed on lung tumor tissue, taken at surgery. Receptors were obtained from a male donor with early-stage non-small cell lung cancer. CDR3s include the opening cysteine and the closing phenylalanine or tryptophan. A D gene is named only where the DNA matches it firmly. Rows may omit the clone size; those that give it use once, few, many or a size class.

d_call: TRBD2
v_call: TRBV11-2
clone_size: many
j_call: TRBJ2-5
cdr3_nt: TGTGCCAGCAGCTTGATTAGCGGGGCCCAAGAGACCCAGTACTTC
cdr3_aa: CASSLISGAQETQYF

d_call: -
v_call: TRBV27
clone_size: many
j_call: TRBJ2-4
cdr3_nt: TGTGCCAGCAGTCCCCGCAGGGAGGAAAACATTCAGTACTTC
cdr3_aa: CASSPRREENIQYF

d_call: TRBD1
v_call: TRBV11-2
clone_size: many
j_call: TRBJ2-1
cdr3_nt: TGTGCCAGCAGCTCCACAGGGGGCTCCTACAATGAGCAGTTCTTC
cdr3_aa: CASSSTGGSYNEQFF

d_call: TRBD1
v_call: TRBV10-3
clone_size: many
j_call: TRBJ2-7
cdr3_nt: TGTGCCATCAGTGCTAGGGGGGACAGGGGGCTCCACGAGCAGTACTTC
cdr3_aa: CAISARGDRGLHEQYF

d_call: TRBD2
v_call: TRBV20-1
clone_size: many
j_call: TRBJ2-7
cdr3_nt: TGCAGTGCTGCCTCGACTAGCGGGCTATACGAGCAGTACTTC
cdr3_aa: CSAASTSGLYEQYF

d_call: -
v_call: TRBV11-2
clone_size: many
j_call: TRBJ2-5
cdr3_nt: TGTGCCAGCACCCCCGGGGTCCAAGAGACCCAGTACTTC
cdr3_aa: CASTPGVQETQYF

d_call: -
v_call: TRBV6-2/TRBV6-3
clone_size: many
j_call: TRBJ1-3
cdr3_nt: TGTGCCAGCCTGAATCGGCGTCGGAACACCATATATTTT
cdr3_aa: CASLNRRRNTIYF

d_call: TRBD1
v_call: TRBV28
clone_size: many
j_call: TRBJ1-4
cdr3_nt: TGTGCCAGCAGTCTAGGGGGCAGTCGTGAAAAACTGTTTTTT
cdr3_aa: CASSLGGSREKLFF

d_call: -
v_call: TRBV7-8
clone_size: many
j_call: TRBJ2-1
cdr3_nt: TGTGCCAGCAGCGCCCCCCTAGCGAATGAGCAGTTCTTC
cdr3_aa: CASSAPLANEQFF

d_call: TRBD1
v_call: TRBV11-2
clone_size: many
j_call: TRBJ1-2
cdr3_nt: TGTGCCAGCAGCTTCGAGGCAGGGGGAAGCTACACCTTC
cdr3_aa: CASSFEAGGSYTF

d_call: TRBD1
v_call: TRBV7-2
clone_size: many
j_call: TRBJ2-3
cdr3_nt: TGTGCCAGCAGCCCGGGACAGCCCACAGATACGCAGTATTTT
cdr3_aa: CASSPGQPTDTQYF

d_call: TRBD1
v_call: TRBV6-6
clone_size: many
j_call: TRBJ2-1
cdr3_nt: TGTGCCAGCAGTTACGACAGGGCTACGAATGAGCAGTTCTTC
cdr3_aa: CASSYDRATNEQFF

d_call: -
v_call: TRBV7-8
clone_size: -
j_call: TRBJ2-7
cdr3_nt: TGTGCCAGCAGTCCTGGGGGCCCCTACGAGCAGTACTTC
cdr3_aa: CASSPGGPYEQYF

d_call: -
v_call: TRBV19
clone_size: many
j_call: TRBJ2-1
cdr3_nt: TGTGCCAGTAGTATGGGGGGTTCCTACAATGAGCAGTTCTTC
cdr3_aa: CASSMGGSYNEQFF

d_call: -
v_call: TRBV12-3/TRBV12-4
clone_size: -
j_call: TRBJ1-6
cdr3_nt: TGTGCCAGCAGTTTAACCCCCTCGCAGGGTGGTTCACCCCTCCACTTT
cdr3_aa: CASSLTPSQGGSPLHF

d_call: -
v_call: TRBV15
clone_size: -
j_call: TRBJ2-4
cdr3_nt: TGTGCCACCAGCAGAGATCAGGGCGGAATTCTAGCCAAAAACATTCAGTACTTC
cdr3_aa: CATSRDQGGILAKNIQYF

d_call: -
v_call: TRBV6-2/TRBV6-3
clone_size: many
j_call: TRBJ2-3
cdr3_nt: TGTGCCAGCACCCCCCATGGGGGGCGGACAGATACGCAGTATTTT
cdr3_aa: CASTPHGGRTDTQYF

d_call: TRBD2
v_call: TRBV11-2
clone_size: medium-sized
j_call: TRBJ2-3
cdr3_nt: TGTGCCAGCAGCTTAGAACTAGCGGGACTCACAGATACGCAGTATTTT
cdr3_aa: CASSLELAGLTDTQYF

d_call: -
v_call: TRBV7-2
clone_size: many
j_call: TRBJ2-3
cdr3_nt: TGTGCCAGCAGCTTAGCCCTACTAGGCAGTGCAGATACGCAGTATTTT
cdr3_aa: CASSLALLGSADTQYF

d_call: -
v_call: TRBV5-5
clone_size: many
j_call: TRBJ2-5
cdr3_nt: TGTGCCAGCAGCTTGGTTGGCCAGGCCAGAGCAGGGACCCAGTACTTC
cdr3_aa: CASSLVGQARAGTQYF

d_call: -
v_call: TRBV4-1
clone_size: many
j_call: TRBJ1-1
cdr3_nt: TGCGCCAGCAGCCAAGAGAGAGTCCTCATCCCTCAGGGCACTGAAGCTTTCTTT
cdr3_aa: CASSQERVLIPQGTEAFF

d_call: TRBD2
v_call: TRBV6-5
clone_size: many
j_call: TRBJ2-1
cdr3_nt: TGTGCCAGCAGTCTCCGACAGTGGACTAGCGGGGGGGCGCCCAATGAGCAGTTCTTC
cdr3_aa: CASSLRQWTSGGAPNEQFF

d_call: -
v_call: TRBV18
clone_size: many
j_call: TRBJ1-6
cdr3_nt: TGTGCCAGCTCTCCTAACACAGCAGGGTTCAATTCACCCCTCCACTTT
cdr3_aa: CASSPNTAGFNSPLHF

d_call: -
v_call: TRBV7-9
clone_size: many
j_call: TRBJ2-6
cdr3_nt: TGTGCCAGCAGCTTGGCCGGGCCCGGAGCTATTTCTGGGGCCAACGTCCTGACTTTC
cdr3_aa: CASSLAGPGAISGANVLTF

d_call: -
v_call: TRBV20-1
clone_size: many
j_call: TRBJ1-2
cdr3_nt: TGCAGTGCTAGACCCTCGACCTATGGCTACACCTTC
cdr3_aa: CSARPSTYGYTF

d_call: -
v_call: TRBV12-3/TRBV12-4
clone_size: many
j_call: TRBJ2-1
cdr3_nt: TGTGCCAGCAGGTTTAGGGAAAATGAGCAGTTCTTC
cdr3_aa: CASRFRENEQFF

d_call: -
v_call: TRBV4-1
clone_size: many
j_call: TRBJ2-5
cdr3_nt: TGCGCCAGCAGCCAAGATATTAAGGGTGAGACCCAGTACTTC
cdr3_aa: CASSQDIKGETQYF

d_call: TRBD1
v_call: TRBV6-5
clone_size: -
j_call: TRBJ1-1
cdr3_nt: TGTGCCAGCAGTCTGGGAGGACAGGGAGGGACTGAAGCTTTCTTT
cdr3_aa: CASSLGGQGGTEAFF

d_call: -
v_call: TRBV27
clone_size: many
j_call: TRBJ2-4
cdr3_nt: TGTGCCAGCAGCCTCCACGGCGCCAAAAACATTCAGTACTTC
cdr3_aa: CASSLHGAKNIQYF